This T cell receptor (beta chain) was recovered during a study of CD8 T cells in Susac syndrome. Study-level information: Among the sequenced Susac syndrome patients, five or six had active disease while 8 or 9 were in remission.

High-throughput TCR beta sequencing covered peripheral CD8+ and CD4+ T cells. Roughly 0.45 to 1 ug RNA was reverse transcribed with random hexamers. Multiplex immunoSEQ PCR targeted 54 Vbeta and 13 Jbeta TCR beta segments. MiXCR, applied by TCRdb to the immunoSEQ multiplex PCR reads, yields one record per CDR3 protein. Of 95,000 to 150,000 distinct CDR3 sequences detected, about 93% appear once; the ten largest clones hold around 0.2%. With regard to this clonotype: The target antigen is unknown.

Study observations and caveats: Clonal expansion was present among Susac CD8+ cells. This expansion reached its peak in TEMRA cells and in active patients.

Sequencing used CD8+ T cells from PBMCs. The TCR sequence derives from a human donor with Susac syndrome.

CDR3 residues: CASRKNELGEKLFF. The CDR3 coding sequence is TGTGCCAGCAGAAAAAACGAGTTGGGGGAAAAACTGTTTTTT. This chain joins TRBV6-5 and TRBJ1-4; D ambiguous. This CDR3 has 14 residues. Germline CDR1 reads MNHEY; CDR2 reads SVGAGI. Trimming left V 6 bases short and J 8 bases short, with 16 bases between.